One sample yielded the 32 T cell receptor beta chains listed below, sequenced in a study of T cell changes during pregnancy in multiple sclerosis. Using immunoSEQ multiplex PCR, the repertoire was profiled, and TCRdb retains in-frame clones only, with some absent. Among around 110,000 clones listed, roughly 92% were seen once. Sequenced here: peripheral blood, sampled in the third trimester of pregnancy. Receptors were obtained from a female donor with multiple sclerosis, enrolled in a pregnancy study.

CDR3 sequence (DNA): TGCGCCAGCAGCCGCAATAGCGGGGGGGCAACAGATACGCAGTATTTT. Protein sequence: CASSRNSGGATDTQYF. The V gene is TRBV5-1, the J gene TRBJ2-3; 11 bases are shared with TRBD2. Germline CDR1 reads SGHRS; CDR2 reads YFSETQ. The CDR3 totals 16 residues. With V trimmed by 4 bases and J by 3 bases, 7 bases remained unmatched.

This clone appeared a few times. The chain uses TRBV4-1 and TRBJ1-1, with TRBD1 as a possible D gene (5 bases). This CDR3 region has 16 residues. Germline CDR1 reads MGHRA; CDR2 reads YSYEKL. Trimming shortened V by 0 bases and J by 4 bases, and 15 bases separated the two germline ends. The CDR3 region is CASSQEAYRPPTEAFF. The CDR3, as DNA: TGCGCCAGCAGCCAAGAAGCTTACAGGCCCCCCACTGAAGCTTTCTTT.

This clone was seen a single time. J is TRBJ2-1 and V is TRBV9, with 7 positions matching TRBD2. The CDR3 runs 18 residues. Germline CDR1 and CDR2: SGDLS and YYNGEE. J lost 2 bases, V lost 1 base, and 12 bases had no gene match. CDR3 amino acids: CASSVSPRRENTYNEQFF. CDR3 coding DNA: TGTGCCAGCAGCGTATCCCCCAGGCGGGAGAACACCTACAATGAGCAGTTCTTC.

This clone was observed once. The CDR3 region is CASSLGQGSYGYTF. The DNA of the CDR3 is TGTGCCAGCAGCTTAGGTCAGGGATCCTATGGCTACACCTTC. The V gene is TRBV7-3, the J gene TRBJ1-2; weak D call: TRBD1 (5 bases). The length of the CDR3 is 14 residues. V was cut by 2 bases and J by 4 bases, with 11 bases left in between. Germline V gene sequence: CDR1 SGHTA, CDR2 FQGTGA.

The chain has TRBV6-1 and TRBJ1-1, with D unresolved. The CDR3 has 13 amino acids. Germline values: CDR1 MNHNS, CDR2 SASEGT. V gave up 10 bases and J gave up 5 bases, with 17 bases separating them. The CDR3 reads CATGWARWTEAFF. In nucleotides, the CDR3 is TGTGCCACCGGATGGGCCCGATGGACTGAAGCTTTCTTT.

This clone was counted a single time. This chain links TRBV7-2 with TRBJ1-4, with a tentative D call TRBD1 (5 bases). The CDR3 runs 15 residues. The V and J ends lost 1 base and 7 bases respectively, with 13 bases between them. Looked up from germline, CDR1 is SGHTA and CDR2 is FQGNSA. CDR3 residues: CASSLDPGIGEKLFF. For the CDR3, the DNA is TGTGCCAGCAGCTTAGACCCAGGGATAGGTGAAAAACTGTTTTTT.

The V call is TRBV28, the J call TRBJ2-3; 8 nucleotides agree with TRBD2. V was pared by 5 bases and J by 1 base, with 2 bases of the junction left unmatched. This CDR3 contains 14 residues. Looked up from germline, CDR1 is MDHEN and CDR2 is SYDVKM. CDR3 nucleotide sequence: TGTGCCAGCAGTCCGACTAGCGGCACAGATACGCAGTATTTT. Translated: CASSPTSGTDTQYF.

The chain has TRBV2 and TRBJ1-5, with D possibly TRBD1 on 6 matching bases. CDR1 and CDR2 from the germline V gene are SNHLY and FYNNEI. The CDR3 is 15 amino acids. Trimming left V 5 bases short and J 3 bases short, with 14 bases between. For the CDR3, the DNA is TGTGCCAGCAGTTCAGGGGCCGGAGTCAATCAGCCCCAGCATTTT. Amino acid sequence: CASSSGAGVNQPQHF.

This clone was seen once. The CDR3 spells CASSTDTGELFF. CDR3 bases: TGTGCCAGCTCAACGGACACCGGGGAGCTGTTTTTT. The chain joins TRBV18 to TRBJ2-2; D not certain. This CDR3 comprises 12 residues. Trimming removed 5 bases from V and 3 bases from J, with 4 bases in between. Looked up from germline, CDR1 is KGHSH and CDR2 is LQKENI.

V usage is TRBV5-6 and J usage is TRBJ1-4; possibly TRBD1 for D (6 bases). V lost 3 bases and J 7 bases, leaving 13 bases between the germline ends. Looked up from germline, CDR1 is SGHDT and CDR2 is YYEEEE. The CDR3 sequence is 14 residues long. CDR3 DNA: TGTGCCAGCAGCTCAACAGGGAGAGGTGAAAAACTGTTTTTT. Translated: CASSSTGRGEKLFF.

The chain couples TRBV14 to TRBJ2-1; D is perhaps TRBD2 (5 bases). The CDR3 spans 14 residues. Per germline, CDR1 SGHDN and CDR2 FVKESK. V lost 2 bases, J lost 7 bases, and 12 bases lay in between. The CDR3 bases are TGTGCCAGCAGCCAACGGGGTCTAAGGAATGAGCAGTTCTTC. Protein product: CASSQRGLRNEQFF.

The chain joins TRBV5-5 to TRBJ2-7; 11 bases agree with TRBD2. Germline CDR1 SGHKS, CDR2 YYEKEE (reference sequence). The CDR3 totals 17 residues. With V trimmed by 1 base and J by 0 bases, 6 bases remained unmatched. CDR3 sequence (DNA): TGTGCCAGCAGCTTGTGGCTAGCGGGGGGCCGCTCCTACGAGCAGTACTTC. It yields the protein CASSLWLAGGRSYEQYF.

This clone was found once. The chain carries TRBV19 and TRBJ1-1, with 7 bases identical to TRBD1. Unmatched junction bases numbered 4, after V lost 3 bases and J lost 0 bases. CDR1 is LNHDA and CDR2 is SQIVND in the germline V gene (reference sequence). The CDR3 sequence is 15 residues long. The CDR3 here is CASSMRGQLNTEAFF. In DNA form, the CDR3 reads TGTGCCAGTAGTATGCGGGGACAGTTGAACACTGAAGCTTTCTTT.

The chain has TRBV9 and TRBJ2-1, with D perhaps TRBD1 (7 bases). V was shortened by 3 bases and J by 3 bases, with 16 bases between the two germline ends. CDR1 is SGDLS, CDR2 YYNGEE, per germline. This CDR3 is 16 amino acids long. CDR3 in DNA: TGTGCCAGCAGCGCGGCCGGAGGGGGCCTCTACAATGAGCAGTTCTTC. Its translation: CASSAAGGGLYNEQFF.

V and J are TRBV19 and TRBJ2-3; no firm D call. Germline V lookup: CDR1 LNHDA, CDR2 SQIVND (reference sequence). The CDR3 runs to 12 residues. V lost 4 bases and J 6 bases, leaving 8 bases between the germline ends. CDR3 in DNA: TGTGCCAGTAGTACCCGGTGGGATACGCAGTATTTT. Protein: CASSTRWDTQYF.

This clone showed up just a few times. V is TRBV30 and J is TRBJ1-6, with D possibly being TRBD1 (6 bases). Trimming cost V 6 bases and J 10 bases, with 13 bases left between them. Germline CDR1 and CDR2: GTSNPN and SVGIG (reference sequence). CDR3 length: 12 amino acids. This CDR3 is CACNRDGSPLHF. For the CDR3, the DNA is TGTGCCTGTAACAGGGACGGATCACCCCTCCACTTT.

This sequence joins TRBV30 and TRBJ2-5; weak D call: TRBD1 (5 bases). The V and J ends lost 1 base and 1 base respectively, with 10 bases between them. The CDR3 consists of 14 residues. Looked up from germline, CDR1 is GTSNPN and CDR2 is SVGIG (reference sequence). CDR3 protein: CAWSDLRAQETQYF. The CDR3 bases are TGTGCCTGGAGTGACCTCAGGGCCCAAGAGACCCAGTACTTC.

The chain uses TRBV2 and TRBJ1-5; the D is unclear. Trimming stripped 1 base from V and 3 bases from J, with 13 bases between. Per germline, CDR1 SNHLY and CDR2 FYNNEI. The CDR3 runs 16 residues. The chain's CDR3 is CASSEGGRRLNQPQHF. In DNA form, the CDR3 reads TGTGCCAGCAGTGAAGGTGGCAGGAGGCTCAATCAGCCCCAGCATTTT.

The chain uses TRBV19 and TRBJ2-7; TRBD1 matches 9 bases. The CDR3 length is 16 residues. The V gene's germline CDR1 is LNHDA and CDR2 SQIVND (reference sequence). Trimming at V came to 8 bases and at J to 0 bases, leaving 11 bases not matched to a gene. CDR3 in amino acids: CASSSPGQGSSYEQYF. DNA of the CDR3: TGTGCCAGTTCTTCCCCCGGACAGGGGAGCTCCTACGAGCAGTACTTC. The full variable domain, rest sourced from reference TRBV19 and TRBJ2-7, is DGGITQSPKYLFRKEGQNVTLSCEQNLNHDAMYWYRQDPGQGLRLIYYSQIVNDFQKGDIAEGYSVSREKKESFPLTVTSAQKNPTAFYLCASSSPGQGSSYEQYFGPGTRLTVT.

This clone appeared once. The V call is TRBV7-8, the J call TRBJ2-1; 9 nucleotides line up with TRBD2. Trimming cost V 1 base and J 1 base; bases outside gene matches: 5. Germline V lookup: CDR1 SGHVS, CDR2 FQNEAQ. The CDR3 has 17 residues. The CDR3 DNA reads as TGTGCCAGCAGCTTAGTAGGTAGCGGGAGTTCCTACAATGAGCAGTTCTTC. It yields the protein CASSLVGSGSSYNEQFF.

V is TRBV28 and J is TRBJ1-4; 10 nucleotides match TRBD1. Germline trimming cut 2 bases from V and 7 bases from J; bases unmatched to any gene: 4. Per the germline V gene, CDR1 is MDHEN and CDR2 is SYDVKM. The CDR3 contains 15 residues. The CDR3 DNA is TGTGCCAGCAGTTTAAGGGGGACAGGGGTTGAAAAACTGTTTTTT. Translation: CASSLRGTGVEKLFF.

The rearrangement uses TRBV21-1 and TRBJ1-6; no check of the table's D call, TRBD1, against the DNA was made. TRBV21-1 is recorded as a pseudogene. CDR3 length: 19 amino acids. The chain's CDR3 is CASSKAGTGRFVYNSPLHF. The DNA of the CDR3 is TGTGCCAGCAGCAAAGCGGGGACAGGGAGGTTCGTCTATAATTCACCCCTCCACTTT.

The chain employs TRBV28 and TRBJ1-2; TRBD1 aligns across 8 bases. The germline CDR1 and CDR2 sequences are MDHEN and SYDVKM. This CDR3 is 13 amino acids long. With V trimmed by 4 bases and J by 4 bases, 2 bases remained unmatched. CDR3 coding DNA: TGTGCCAGCAGTTCAGGGGGCAGCTATGGCTACACCTTC. Its translation is CASSSGGSYGYTF.

V is TRBV5-1 and J is TRBJ1-2, with TRBD1 identical over 9 bases. Germline-derived CDR1 and CDR2 are SGHRS and YFSETQ. CDR3 size: 16 residues. V gave up 4 bases and J gave up 0 bases; unmatched junction bases: 7. This CDR3 reads CASSPGQGLTNYGYTF. The CDR3 DNA is TGCGCCAGCAGCCCGGGACAGGGCCTAACTAACTATGGCTACACCTTC.

This clone was recorded once. This chain connects TRBV27 to TRBJ2-1, with TRBD2 matching 9 bases. The CDR3 runs to 17 residues. Germline V gene sequence: CDR1 MNHEY, CDR2 SMNVEV (reference sequence). The junction had 7 bases not matched to a gene; V was cut back by 4 bases and J by 0 bases. The CDR3 DNA reads as TGTGCCAGCAGTTCGGGCGGGGGGGGGAGCTCCTACAATGAGCAGTTCTTC. It specifies CASSSGGGGSSYNEQFF.

The rearrangement links TRBV19 to TRBJ2-7, with 10 bases lining up with TRBD1. V was pared by 5 bases and J by 7 bases, with 8 bases of the junction left unmatched. CDR1 is LNHDA, CDR2 SQIVND, per germline (reference sequence). The CDR3 is 14 residues long. The CDR3 here is CASSPRQGAGEQYF. CDR3 bases: TGTGCCAGTAGTCCCCGACAGGGGGCGGGGGAGCAGTACTTC.

V usage is TRBV27 and J usage is TRBJ2-3; D remains unclear. The CDR3 is 13 residues long. V dropped 6 bases and J dropped 2 bases, with 9 bases sitting between them. Germline V lookup: CDR1 MNHEY, CDR2 SMNVEV (reference sequence). The CDR3 here is CASRTPFTDTQYF. For the CDR3, the DNA is TGTGCCAGCAGAACTCCATTCACAGATACGCAGTATTTT.

V and J are TRBV19 and TRBJ1-5, with 11 bases fitting TRBD1. Trimming cost V 5 bases and J 6 bases; bases outside gene matches: 6. The germline V gene encodes CDR1 LNHDA and CDR2 SQIVND (reference sequence). The CDR3 has 15 residues. The CDR3 sequence is CASSSGQGASQPQHF. For the CDR3, the DNA is TGTGCCAGTAGTTCCGGACAGGGGGCGAGTCAGCCCCAGCATTTT. Supplemented by reference TRBV19 and TRBJ1-5, the full variable domain reads DGGITQSPKYLFRKEGQNVTLSCEQNLNHDAMYWYRQDPGQGLRLIYYSQIVNDFQKGDIAEGYSVSREKKESFPLTVTSAQKNPTAFYLCASSSGQGASQPQHFGDGTRLSIL.

In this sample, this clone turned up once. This chain links TRBV7-2 with TRBJ2-7, with D hard to call. The CDR3 contains 13 residues. The V gene lost 1 base and the J gene lost 3 bases, with 7 bases spanning the gap. Germline CDR1 is SGHTA and CDR2 is FQGNSA. The CDR3 is CASSLEPNYEQYF. DNA for the CDR3: TGTGCCAGCAGCTTAGAGCCAAACTACGAGCAGTACTTC.

This chain joins TRBV9 and TRBJ2-7; TRBD1 aligns across 9 bases. CDR3 length: 13 residues. With 3 bases clipped from V and 3 bases from J, the junction kept 1 base outside the gene matches. CDR1 is SGDLS, CDR2 YYNGEE, per germline. Written as DNA, the CDR3 is TGTGCCAGCAGCGCGGACAGGGGCTACGAGCAGTACTTC. It codes for CASSADRGYEQYF.

The chain uses TRBV29-1 and TRBJ1-3; 7 bases line up with TRBD1. V shed 5 bases, J shed 2 bases, and the junction held 3 bases outside the gene matches. The CDR3 is 13 residues long. The V gene's germline CDR1 is SQVTM and CDR2 ANQGSEA. The chain's CDR3 is CSVPDRAGNTIYF. The CDR3 DNA reads as TGCAGCGTTCCTGACAGGGCTGGAAACACCATATATTTT. Looking up the rest from reference TRBV29-1 and TRBJ1-3 gives the full variable domain: SAVISQKPSRDICQRGTSLTIQCQVDSQVTMMFWYRQQPGQSLTLIATANQGSEATYESGFVIDKFPISRPNLTFSTLTVSNMSPEDSSIYLCSVPDRAGNTIYFGEGSWLTVV.

The genes are TRBV7-3 and TRBJ2-3; a weak D match, TRBD2 (5 bases). V gave up 2 bases and J gave up 2 bases, with 8 bases separating them. The CDR3 spans 14 residues. CDR1 is SGHTA, CDR2 FQGTGA, per germline. CDR3 bases: TGTGCCAGCAGCTTACGAGCGGTCACAGATACGCAGTATTTT. This encodes CASSLRAVTDTQYF. Together with reference TRBV7-3 and TRBJ2-3, the CDR3 gives the full variable domain: GAGVSQTPSNKVTEKGKYVELRCDPISGHTALYWYRQSLGQGPEFLIYFQGTGAADDSGLPNDRFFAVRPEGSVSTLKIQRTERGDSAVYLCASSLRAVTDTQYFGPGTRLTVL.